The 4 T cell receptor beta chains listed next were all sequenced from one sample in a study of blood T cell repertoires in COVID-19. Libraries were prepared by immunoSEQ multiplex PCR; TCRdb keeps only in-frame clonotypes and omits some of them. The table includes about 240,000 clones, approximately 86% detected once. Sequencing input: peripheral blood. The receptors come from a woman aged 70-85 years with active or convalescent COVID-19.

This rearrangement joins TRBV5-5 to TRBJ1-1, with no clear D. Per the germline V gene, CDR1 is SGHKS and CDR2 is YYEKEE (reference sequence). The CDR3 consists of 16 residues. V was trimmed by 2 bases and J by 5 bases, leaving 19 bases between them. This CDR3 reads CASSLKMGQRSTEAFF. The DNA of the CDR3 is TGTGCCAGCAGCTTAAAAATGGGTCAGAGGAGTACTGAAGCTTTCTTT.

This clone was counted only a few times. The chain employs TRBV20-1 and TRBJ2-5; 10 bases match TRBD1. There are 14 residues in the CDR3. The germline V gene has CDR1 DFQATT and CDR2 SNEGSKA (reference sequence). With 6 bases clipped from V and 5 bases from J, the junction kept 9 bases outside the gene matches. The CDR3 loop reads CSASPGQGSETQYF. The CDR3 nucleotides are TGCAGTGCAAGTCCGGGACAGGGGAGTGAGACCCAGTACTTC.

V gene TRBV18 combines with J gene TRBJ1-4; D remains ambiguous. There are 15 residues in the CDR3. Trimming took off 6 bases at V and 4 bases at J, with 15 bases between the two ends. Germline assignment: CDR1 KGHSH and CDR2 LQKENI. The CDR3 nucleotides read TGTGCCAGCTCGATCTTGGCGGATGATAATGAAAAACTGTTTTTT. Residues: CASSILADDNEKLFF.

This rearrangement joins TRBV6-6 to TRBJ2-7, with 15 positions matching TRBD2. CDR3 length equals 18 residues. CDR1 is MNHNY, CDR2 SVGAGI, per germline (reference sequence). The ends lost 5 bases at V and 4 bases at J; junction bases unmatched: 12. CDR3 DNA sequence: TGTGCCAGCAGTCCCTCAGGACTAGCGGGGGGGCCAGGTTACGAGCAGTACTTC. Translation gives CASSPSGLAGGPGYEQYF.